Listed here are 30 T cell receptor beta chains from one sample, sequenced in a study of Ad26.COV2.S vaccination and SARS-CoV-2 variants (dated by TCRdb to the early 2020s). Explained via the paper, the time point label denotes: individuals recovered from natural SARS-CoV-2 infection. Receptors were amplified or captured by the immunoSEQ multiplex PCR assay. Imported from immuneACCESS, the table was reduced by TCRdb to in-frame sequences with V and J called. These copies leave out some clones; in studies compared against another copy, an unresolved V gene accounts for under half, and the cause of the remainder is not known. The sample table contains 300,000 to 400,000 clones; only one count was recorded for about 90% of them. The ten largest clones capture 3.5% to 4.5% of the sample. This specimen was peripheral blood, taken after recovery from COVID-19. The receptors here all came from a human donor who had recovered from COVID-19.

This clone was recorded once. The chain joins TRBV13 to TRBJ2-5, with no clear D. V lost 8 bases to trimming and J lost 4 bases, with 8 bases between them. The CDR3 runs to 11 residues. Germline-derived CDR1 and CDR2 are PRHDT and FYEKMQ (reference sequence). CDR3 loop: CASGSRETQYF. CDR3 DNA sequence: TGTGCCAGCGGGTCGAGAGAGACCCAGTACTTC.

This chain links TRBV19 with TRBJ2-3, with D unclear. This CDR3 region has 16 residues. Between the trimmed V and J ends, which lost 10 bases and 5 bases, there was a span of 25 bases. Germline loops: CDR1 LNHDA, CDR2 SQIVND (reference sequence). The CDR3 DNA reads as TGTGCCACCTCTACCCTCGGCCCTAGAGGTCTAGATACGCAGTATTTT. Amino acids: CATSTLGPRGLDTQYF.

The CDR3 loop reads CASSLVRDTDTQYF. As DNA, the CDR3 is TGTGCCAGCAGCTTAGTTCGGGACACAGATACGCAGTATTTT. The chain employs TRBV7-8 and TRBJ2-3; D perhaps matches TRBD2 (5 bases). Trimming stripped 1 base from V and 2 bases from J, with 7 bases between. There are 14 residues in the CDR3. Germline V CDR1 and CDR2: SGHVS, FQNEAQ.

The J gene is TRBJ1-2, the V gene TRBV3-1 (or the pseudogene TRBV3-2); no clear D. This CDR3 is 15 amino acids long. Trimming removed 1 base at V and 2 bases at J, with 11 bases between. Germline V gene lookup returns CDR1 LGHDT and CDR2 YNNKEL (reference sequence). The CDR3, as DNA: TGTGCCAGCAGCCAAGTTTTGGGCCAGAACTATGGCTACACCTTC. Protein: CASSQVLGQNYGYTF.

The rearrangement joins TRBV4-3 to TRBJ1-2, with a possible D match to TRBD1 (5 bases). There are 15 residues in the CDR3. Trimming shortened V by 3 bases and J by 3 bases, and 14 bases separated the two germline ends. Germline assignment: CDR1 LGHNA and CDR2 YSLEER. The CDR3 coding sequence is TGCGCCAGCAGCCAGTTAGCGGGGCGAGACTATGGCTACACCTTC. Its translation: CASSQLAGRDYGYTF.

This clone was counted once. V usage is TRBV6-2 or TRBV6-3 and J usage is TRBJ2-2; the D is unclear. This CDR3 region has 16 residues. Germline values: CDR1 MNHEY, CDR2 SVGEGT. Trimming left V 1 base short and J 0 bases short, with 9 bases between. CDR3 in DNA: TGTGCCAGCAGTTACTACAGCGTCGCGAACACCGGGGAGCTGTTTTTT. This sequence encodes CASSYYSVANTGELFF.

The chain employs TRBV6-6 and TRBJ1-1; 7 bases agree with TRBD1. Trimming removed 4 bases from V and 5 bases from J; junction bases left unmatched: 7. This CDR3 has 14 amino acids. CDR1 and CDR2 (germline): MNHNY, SVGAGI (reference sequence). The CDR3 DNA reads TGTGCCAGCAGTTTGACAGGGAGGCGGACTGAAGCTTTCTTT. It codes for CASSLTGRRTEAFF.

The V call is TRBV6-5, the J call TRBJ1-1, with 7 bases fitting TRBD1. V shed 8 bases, J shed 10 bases, and the junction held 7 bases outside the gene matches. The CDR3 length is 11 residues. Germline assignment: CDR1 MNHEY and CDR2 SVGAGI. For the CDR3, the DNA is TGTGCCAGCTTGAACAGGGGTGCAGCTTTCTTT. It specifies CASLNRGAAFF.

The genes are TRBV6-5 and TRBJ1-1; D may be TRBD1 (5 bases). Trimming shortened V by 6 bases and J by 0 bases, and 11 bases separated the two germline ends. Looked up from germline, CDR1 is MNHEY and CDR2 is SVGAGI. There are 14 residues in the CDR3. The CDR3 DNA sequence: TGTGCCAGCAGCCTAAAGACAGTGAACACTGAAGCTTTCTTT. Translated, it gives CASSLKTVNTEAFF.

This chain joins TRBV6-4 and TRBJ2-3; 9 bases match TRBD2. Germline CDR1 MRHNA, CDR2 SNTAGT. V shed 4 bases and J 2 bases; nucleotides not matched to a gene: 7. CDR3 length equals 16 residues. The CDR3 reads CASSALAGPLTDTQYF. The CDR3 DNA reads TGTGCCAGCAGTGCTCTAGCGGGGCCGCTCACAGATACGCAGTATTTT.

The chain combines TRBV3-1 (or the pseudogene TRBV3-2) with TRBJ2-2, with TRBD2 matching 8 bases. CDR3 length equals 16 residues. The V and J ends lost 5 bases and 10 bases, in that order; junction bases with no gene match: 15. The germline gives CDR1 LGHDT, CDR2 YNNKEL (reference sequence). The CDR3 nucleotides are TGTGCCAGCAGCTACCGAGCGGGGGCTACGACCACGGAGCTGTTTTTT. It yields the protein CASSYRAGATTTELFF.

The chain couples TRBV4-3 to TRBJ2-3, with TRBD1 matching 8 bases. CDR3 length: 16 residues. Germline values: CDR1 LGHNA, CDR2 YSLEER. Losses at the gene ends were 0 bases for V and 5 bases for J; bases not matched to a gene: 7. The CDR3 DNA reads as TGCGCCAGCAGCCAAGAGACCGGCAGGGGGCGAGATACGCAGTATTTT. It encodes CASSQETGRGRDTQYF.

The table lists this clone with a count of one. The chain combines TRBV11-3 with TRBJ2-3; D perhaps matches TRBD2 (6 bases). This CDR3 region has 16 residues. With 5 bases removed from V and 6 bases from J, the gap between germline ends came to 21 bases. Germline V gives CDR1 SGHNT, CDR2 YENEEA. In DNA form, the CDR3 reads TGTGCCAGCAGCGTCCAGGCGGCAGCCAGCGGGGATACGCAGTATTTT. Translated: CASSVQAAASGDTQYF.

The chain has TRBV5-4 and TRBJ1-6; D remains ambiguous. Between the trimmed V and J ends, which lost 1 base and 10 bases, there was a span of 12 bases. The CDR3 is 14 amino acids. The germline V gene has CDR1 SGHNT and CDR2 YYREEE (reference sequence). In DNA form, the CDR3 reads TGTGCCAGCAGCTTGCGTATAACGGGATCACCCCTCCACTTT. It codes for CASSLRITGSPLHF.

The V call is TRBV9, the J call TRBJ1-2, with D hard to call. The CDR3 runs 13 residues. CDR1 is SGDLS and CDR2 is YYNGEE in the germline V gene. Between the trimmed V and J ends, which lost 4 bases and 4 bases, there was a span of 11 bases. CDR3 nucleotide sequence: TGTGCCAGCAGCCGTGTAGACGGCTATGGCTACACCTTC. Translating it yields CASSRVDGYGYTF.

This clone showed up just once. The gene calls are TRBV27 and TRBJ2-1, with 9 bases aligning to TRBD1. V lost 5 bases to trimming and J lost 9 bases; unmatched junction nucleotides: 2. The CDR3 totals 12 residues. Germline V gene sequence: CDR1 MNHEY, CDR2 SMNVEV (reference sequence). CDR3 nucleotides: TGTGCCAGCAGTCCGACAGGGGGTGAGCAGTTCTTC. It is translated as CASSPTGGEQFF.

This chain connects TRBV9 to TRBJ2-1, with unresolved D. V was shortened by 3 bases and J by 9 bases, with 10 bases between the two germline ends. CDR3 length: 12 residues. CDR1 SGDLS and CDR2 YYNGEE come from the germline V gene. Here the CDR3 DNA reads TGTGCCAGCAGCGGTATACGCGGTGAGCAGTTCTTC. It is translated as CASSGIRGEQFF.

CDR3 loop: CASGYRGTEAFF. CDR3 coding DNA: TGTGCTAGTGGCTATAGAGGCACTGAAGCTTTCTTT. This rearrangement joins TRBV12-5 to TRBJ1-1, with D unclear. CDR1 is LGHNT, CDR2 FRNRAP, per germline. V was trimmed by 6 bases and J by 4 bases, leaving 9 bases between them. This CDR3 has 12 residues.

The chain joins TRBV5-1 to TRBJ2-7, with 7 bases fitting TRBD1. There are 14 residues in the CDR3. Germline loops: CDR1 SGHRS, CDR2 YFSETQ. The junction had 5 bases not matched to a gene; V was cut back by 0 bases and J by 5 bases. The CDR3 bases are TGCGCCAGCAGCTTGGGACAGCAGGGGGACGAGCAGTACTTC. Protein sequence: CASSLGQQGDEQYF. The variable domain in full, completed from reference TRBV5-1 and TRBJ2-7, reads KAGVTQTPRYLIKTRGQQVTLSCSPISGHRSVSWYQQTPGQGLQFLFEYFSETQRNKGNFPGRFSGRQFSNSRSEMNVSTLELGDSALYLCASSLGQQGDEQYFGPGTRLTVT.

The chain uses TRBV13 and TRBJ2-5, with D hard to call. CDR3 length: 12 amino acids. Germline V lookup: CDR1 PRHDT, CDR2 FYEKMQ (reference sequence). Trimming shortened V by 5 bases and J by 4 bases, and 8 bases separated the two germline ends. The CDR3 DNA is TGTGCCAGCAGCCACGTAGGAGAGACCCAGTACTTC. This codes for CASSHVGETQYF.

The chain has TRBV19 and TRBJ1-5, with TRBD1 as a possible D gene (5 bases). Germline loops: CDR1 LNHDA, CDR2 SQIVND (reference sequence). Trimming left V 2 bases short and J 4 bases short, with 15 bases between. CDR3 length equals 16 residues. CDR3 coding DNA: TGTGCCAGTAGTATAATGACCCCAGGGTTGAATCAGCCCCAGCATTTT. This sequence encodes CASSIMTPGLNQPQHF.

The V and J genes are TRBV6-5 and TRBJ2-5; 8 bases match TRBD2. CDR3 length equals 15 residues. With V trimmed by 2 bases and J by 6 bases, 8 bases remained unmatched. From germline, CDR1 is MNHEY and CDR2 SVGAGI. Here the CDR3 DNA reads TGTGCCAGCAGTTACGGGGTAGCGGGGTCGAAGACCCAGTACTTC. Translating gives CASSYGVAGSKTQYF.

This clone was seen only once. This sequence joins TRBV7-9 and TRBJ1-5; no clear D. Trimming pared 4 bases from V and 5 bases from J, leaving 6 bases between. The germline V gene has CDR1 SEHNR and CDR2 FQNEAQ (reference sequence). CDR3 length: 12 amino acids. Here the CDR3 DNA reads TGTGCCAGCAGCTACAGCGATCAGCCCCAGCATTTT. This gives the protein CASSYSDQPQHF.

This clone was seen only a few times. This rearrangement joins TRBV2 to TRBJ1-5, with 10 bases lining up with TRBD1. The CDR3 spans 17 residues. Germline CDR1 and CDR2: SNHLY and FYNNEI. V lost 4 bases to trimming and J lost 2 bases; unmatched junction nucleotides: 8. CDR3 amino acids: CASSGMSGTGGNQPQHF. In DNA, the CDR3 is TGTGCCAGCAGTGGGATGTCCGGGACAGGGGGCAATCAGCCCCAGCATTTT. Complete variable domain (other parts from reference TRBV2 and TRBJ1-5): EPEVTQTPSHQVTQMGQEVILRCVPISNHLYFYWYRQILGQKVEFLVSFYNNEISEKSEIFDDQFSVERPDGSNFTLKIRSTKLEDSAMYFCASSGMSGTGGNQPQHFGDGTRLSIL.

The chain combines TRBV7-3 with TRBJ1-4; no firm D call. Between the trimmed V and J ends, which lost 2 bases and 0 bases, there was a span of 7 bases. The CDR3 is made up of 15 amino acids. Germline V gene lookup returns CDR1 SGHTA and CDR2 FQGTGA. The CDR3 coding sequence is TGTGCCAGCAGCTTATCAAGAGCAACTAATGAAAAACTGTTTTTT. Its protein is CASSLSRATNEKLFF.

The J gene is TRBJ2-2, the V gene TRBV5-1; 13 bases are shared with TRBD2. CDR3 length equals 18 residues. CDR1 is SGHRS, CDR2 YFSETQ, per germline. Trimming took 4 bases from V and 6 from J; bases not matched to a gene: 12. The CDR3: CASSPGRLAGGRAGELFF. For the CDR3, the DNA is TGCGCCAGCAGCCCGGGAAGACTAGCGGGGGGCCGCGCCGGGGAGCTGTTTTTT.

The genes are TRBV5-4 and TRBJ2-3, with 9 nucleotides matching TRBD2. This CDR3 is 16 amino acids long. Looked up from germline, CDR1 is SGHNT and CDR2 is YYREEE (reference sequence). With 2 bases clipped from V and 2 bases from J, the junction kept 6 bases outside the gene matches. This CDR3 is CASSLVSGGTTDTQYF. The CDR3 DNA reads TGTGCCAGCAGCTTAGTTAGCGGGGGAACCACAGATACGCAGTATTTT.

The rearrangement links TRBV5-1 to TRBJ1-6; TRBD1 matches at 10 bases. CDR3 size: 17 residues. The germline CDR1 and CDR2 sequences are SGHRS and YFSETQ. V dropped 4 bases and J dropped 7; count of bases not matched to a gene: 11. The CDR3 DNA reads as TGCGCCAGCAGCCTGGGGCACCCGACAGGGGGCAATTCACCCCTCCACTTT. Protein sequence: CASSLGHPTGGNSPLHF.

The genes are TRBV3-1 (or the pseudogene TRBV3-2) and TRBJ1-2; no reliable D call. The CDR3 consists of 14 residues. V lost 2 bases to trimming and J lost 0 bases, with 7 bases between them. Per germline, CDR1 LGHDT and CDR2 YNNKEL (reference sequence). CDR3 loop: CASSQSRANYGYTF. CDR3 DNA sequence: TGTGCCAGCAGCCAATCCCGGGCTAACTATGGCTACACCTTC.

The chain carries TRBV25-1 and TRBJ1-1; TRBD1 might be the D (6 bases). Trimming took 6 bases from V and 1 from J, leaving 15 bases between them. Looked up from germline, CDR1 is MGHDK and CDR2 is SYGVNS. This CDR3 spans 15 amino acids. The CDR3 spells CASRSGDEKNTEAFF. CDR3 bases: TGTGCCAGCAGATCAGGGGATGAGAAGAACACTGAAGCTTTCTTT.